This T cell receptor beta chain was sequenced during a study of blood T cell repertoires in COVID-19. Whole-study context: T cells, B-cell-depleted T cells, or PBMCs provided the cDNA or gDNA that served as material.

The method was immunoSEQ multiplex PCR; TCRdb's version includes in-frame clones alone and lacks a portion of them. The table includes over 250,000 clones, roughly four fifths detected once. This CDR3 has 15 amino acids. V lost 2 bases, J lost 1 base, and 12 bases lay in between. CDR1 and CDR2 from the germline V gene are SGHNT and YYREEE (reference sequence). Participants were placed into cohorts based on the clinical history they reported. The V and J genes are TRBV5-4 and TRBJ1-2; perhaps TRBD1 as D (6 bases). This sequence was found in a man aged 25 to 40 with acute COVID-19. Input material: PBMCs or T cells enriched from blood (not recorded which). This chain's CDR3 is CASSFPQGSNYGYTF. CDR3 coding DNA: TGTGCCAGCAGCTTCCCGCAGGGGAGTAACTATGGCTACACCTTC.